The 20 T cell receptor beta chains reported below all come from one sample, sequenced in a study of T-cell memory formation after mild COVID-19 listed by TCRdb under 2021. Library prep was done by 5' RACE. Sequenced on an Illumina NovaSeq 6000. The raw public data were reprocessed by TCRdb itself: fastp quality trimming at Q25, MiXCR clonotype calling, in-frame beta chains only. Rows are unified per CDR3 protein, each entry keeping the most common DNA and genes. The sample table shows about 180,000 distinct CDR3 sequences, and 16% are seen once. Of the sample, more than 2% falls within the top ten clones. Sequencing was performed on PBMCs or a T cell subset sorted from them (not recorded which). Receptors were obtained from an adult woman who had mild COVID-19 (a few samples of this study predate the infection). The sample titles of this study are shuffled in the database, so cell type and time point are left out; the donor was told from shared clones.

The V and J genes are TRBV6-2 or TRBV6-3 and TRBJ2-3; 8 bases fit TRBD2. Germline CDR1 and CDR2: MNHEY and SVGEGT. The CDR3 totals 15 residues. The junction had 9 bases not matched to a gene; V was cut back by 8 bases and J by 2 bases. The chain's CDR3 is CASGDLAGHTDTQYF. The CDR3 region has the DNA TGTGCCAGCGGCGACTTAGCGGGACACACAGATACGCAGTATTTT.

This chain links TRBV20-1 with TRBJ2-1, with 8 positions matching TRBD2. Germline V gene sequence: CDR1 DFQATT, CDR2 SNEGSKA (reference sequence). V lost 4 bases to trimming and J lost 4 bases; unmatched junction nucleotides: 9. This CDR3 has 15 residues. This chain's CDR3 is CSATGGPNFYNEQFF. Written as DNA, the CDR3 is TGCAGTGCTACGGGGGGGCCCAACTTTTACAATGAGCAGTTCTTC.

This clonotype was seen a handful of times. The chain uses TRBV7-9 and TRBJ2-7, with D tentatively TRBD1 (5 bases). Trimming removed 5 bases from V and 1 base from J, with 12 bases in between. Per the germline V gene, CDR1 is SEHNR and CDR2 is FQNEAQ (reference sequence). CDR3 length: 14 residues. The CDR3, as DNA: TGTGCCAGCAGCCTGGCAACAGGTTCCTACGAGCAGTACTTC. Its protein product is CASSLATGSYEQYF. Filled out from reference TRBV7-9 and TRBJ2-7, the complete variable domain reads DTGVSQNPRHKITKRGQNVTFRCDPISEHNRLYWYRQTLGQGPEFLTYFQNEAQLEKSRLLSDRFSAERPKGSFSTLEIQRTEQGDSAMYLCASSLATGSYEQYFGPGTRLTVT.

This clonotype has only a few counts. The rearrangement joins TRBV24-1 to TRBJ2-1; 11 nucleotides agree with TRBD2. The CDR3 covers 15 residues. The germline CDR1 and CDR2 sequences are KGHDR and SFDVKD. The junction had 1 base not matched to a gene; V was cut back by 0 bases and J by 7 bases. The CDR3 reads CATSDLTSGRNEQFF. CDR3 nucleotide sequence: TGTGCCACCAGTGATTTGACTAGCGGGAGAAATGAGCAGTTCTTC.

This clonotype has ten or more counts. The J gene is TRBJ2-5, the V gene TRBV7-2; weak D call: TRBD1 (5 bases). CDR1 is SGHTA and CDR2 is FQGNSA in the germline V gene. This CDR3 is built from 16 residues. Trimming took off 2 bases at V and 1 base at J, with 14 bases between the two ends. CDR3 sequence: CASSLSFRGSQETQYF. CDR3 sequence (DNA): TGTGCCAGCAGCTTAAGTTTTAGGGGTTCCCAAGAGACCCAGTACTTC.

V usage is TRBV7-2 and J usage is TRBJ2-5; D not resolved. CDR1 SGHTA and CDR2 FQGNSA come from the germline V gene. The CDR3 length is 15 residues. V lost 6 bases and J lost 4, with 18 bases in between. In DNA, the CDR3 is TGTGCCAGCAGGGATTGGATCGGTGGCGTAGAGACCCAGTACTTC. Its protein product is CASRDWIGGVETQYF. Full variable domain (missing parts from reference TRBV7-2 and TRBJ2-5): GAGVSQSPSNKVTEKGKDVELRCDPISGHTALYWYRQSLGQGLEFLIYFQGNSAPDKSGLPSDRFSAERTGGSVSTLTIQRTQQEDSAVYLCASRDWIGGVETQYFGPGTRLLVL.

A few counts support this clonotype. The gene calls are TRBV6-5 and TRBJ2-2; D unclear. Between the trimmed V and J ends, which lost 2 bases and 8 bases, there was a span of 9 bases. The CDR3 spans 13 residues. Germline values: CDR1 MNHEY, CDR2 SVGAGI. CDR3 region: CASSYQHSGELFF. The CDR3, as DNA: TGTGCCAGCAGTTACCAGCACTCAGGGGAGCTGTTTTTT.

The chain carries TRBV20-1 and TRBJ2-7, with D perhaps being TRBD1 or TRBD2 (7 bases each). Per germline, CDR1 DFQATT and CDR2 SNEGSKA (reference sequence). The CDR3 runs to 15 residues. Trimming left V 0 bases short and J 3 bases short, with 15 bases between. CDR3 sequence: CSAREGGGASYEQYF. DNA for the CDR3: TGCAGTGCTAGAGAGGGAGGGGGCGCGAGCTACGAGCAGTACTTC.

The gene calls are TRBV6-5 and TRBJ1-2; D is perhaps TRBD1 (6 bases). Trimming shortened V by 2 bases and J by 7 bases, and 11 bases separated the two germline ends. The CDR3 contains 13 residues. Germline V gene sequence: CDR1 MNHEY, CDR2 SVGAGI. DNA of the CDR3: TGTGCCAGCAGTTACCGGCAGGGGAGTGGCTACACCTTC. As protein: CASSYRQGSGYTF.

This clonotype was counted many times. CDR3 protein: CASSQDEGSGEQYF. The CDR3 coding sequence is TGTGCCAGCAGCCAAGATGAGGGTTCGGGGGAGCAGTACTTC. V is TRBV4-2 and J is TRBJ2-7; D is perhaps TRBD2 (5 bases). The CDR3 loop spans 14 amino acids. V lost 0 bases and J 7 bases, leaving 13 bases between the germline ends. CDR1 is LGHNA and CDR2 is YNFKEQ in the germline V gene.

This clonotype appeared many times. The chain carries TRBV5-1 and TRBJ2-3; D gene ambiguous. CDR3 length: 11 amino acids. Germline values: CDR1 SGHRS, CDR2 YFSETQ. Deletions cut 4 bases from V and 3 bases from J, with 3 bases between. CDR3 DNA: TGCGCCAGCAGCGCAACAGATACGCAGTATTTT. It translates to CASSATDTQYF. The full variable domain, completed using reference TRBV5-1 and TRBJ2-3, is KAGVTQTPRYLIKTRGQQVTLSCSPISGHRSVSWYQQTPGQGLQFLFEYFSETQRNKGNFPGRFSGRQFSNSRSEMNVSTLELGDSALYLCASSATDTQYFGPGTRLTVL.

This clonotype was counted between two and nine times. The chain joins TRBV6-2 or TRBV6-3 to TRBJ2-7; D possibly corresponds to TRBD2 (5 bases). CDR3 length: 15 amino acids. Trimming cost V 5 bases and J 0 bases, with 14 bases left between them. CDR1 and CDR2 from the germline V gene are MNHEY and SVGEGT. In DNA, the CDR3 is TGTGCCAGCAGTACCCCCAGCGGAAGCTCCTACGAGCAGTACTTC. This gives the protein CASSTPSGSSYEQYF.

The CDR3 coding sequence is TGTGCCACCAGTGGCCTTGGAACACCAGATACGCAGTATTTT. Translated, it gives CATSGLGTPDTQYF. V and J are TRBV24-1 and TRBJ2-3; D call uncertain. Germline CDR1 reads KGHDR; CDR2 reads SFDVKD. CDR3 length: 14 residues. The V end lost 5 bases, the J end lost 4 bases, and 12 bases lay between the germline ends.

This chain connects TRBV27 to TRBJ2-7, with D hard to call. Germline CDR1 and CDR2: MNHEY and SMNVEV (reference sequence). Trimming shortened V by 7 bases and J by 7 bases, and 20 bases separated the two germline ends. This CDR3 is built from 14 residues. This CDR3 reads CASKPVSPTGEQYF. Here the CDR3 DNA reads TGTGCCAGCAAACCTGTTAGCCCAACCGGTGAGCAGTACTTC.

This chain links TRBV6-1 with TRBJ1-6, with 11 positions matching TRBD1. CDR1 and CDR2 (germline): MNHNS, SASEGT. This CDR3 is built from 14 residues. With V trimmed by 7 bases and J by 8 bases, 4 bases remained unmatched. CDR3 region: CASIWDRGDSPLHF. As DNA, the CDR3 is TGTGCCAGCATTTGGGACAGGGGGGATTCACCCCTCCACTTT.

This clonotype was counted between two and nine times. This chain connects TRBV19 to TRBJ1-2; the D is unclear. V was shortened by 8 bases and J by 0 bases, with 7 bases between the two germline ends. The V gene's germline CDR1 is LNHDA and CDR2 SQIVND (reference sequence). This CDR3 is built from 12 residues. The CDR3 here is CASGDSNYGYTF. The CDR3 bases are TGTGCCAGTGGGGATTCTAACTATGGCTACACCTTC.

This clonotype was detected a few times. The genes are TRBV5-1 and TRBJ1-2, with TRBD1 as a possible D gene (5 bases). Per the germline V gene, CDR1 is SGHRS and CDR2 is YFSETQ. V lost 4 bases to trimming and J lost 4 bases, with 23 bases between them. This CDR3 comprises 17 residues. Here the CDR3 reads CASSPEAAATRGYGYTF. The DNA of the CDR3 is TGCGCCAGCAGCCCCGAGGCAGCGGCAACTAGGGGCTATGGCTACACCTTC.

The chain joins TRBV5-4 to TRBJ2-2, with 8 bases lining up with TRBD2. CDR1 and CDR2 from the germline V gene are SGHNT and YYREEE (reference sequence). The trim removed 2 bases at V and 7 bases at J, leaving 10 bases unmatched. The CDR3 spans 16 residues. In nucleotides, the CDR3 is TGTGCCAGCAGCTTCCCTCGGGGGCTAGCGGGCGGGGAGCTGTTTTTT. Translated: CASSFPRGLAGGELFF.

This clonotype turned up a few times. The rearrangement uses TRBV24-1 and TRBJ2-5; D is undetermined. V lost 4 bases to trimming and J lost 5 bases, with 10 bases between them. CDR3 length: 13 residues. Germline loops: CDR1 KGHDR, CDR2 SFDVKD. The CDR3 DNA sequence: TGTGCCACCAGTGACGAGACCCGGGAGACCCAGTACTTC. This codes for CATSDETRETQYF.

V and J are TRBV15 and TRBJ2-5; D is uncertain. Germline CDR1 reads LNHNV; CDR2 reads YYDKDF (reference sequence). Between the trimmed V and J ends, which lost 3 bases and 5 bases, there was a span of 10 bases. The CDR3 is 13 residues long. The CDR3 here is CATSRAVWETQYF. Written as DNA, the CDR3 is TGTGCCACCAGCAGGGCTGTGTGGGAGACCCAGTACTTC.